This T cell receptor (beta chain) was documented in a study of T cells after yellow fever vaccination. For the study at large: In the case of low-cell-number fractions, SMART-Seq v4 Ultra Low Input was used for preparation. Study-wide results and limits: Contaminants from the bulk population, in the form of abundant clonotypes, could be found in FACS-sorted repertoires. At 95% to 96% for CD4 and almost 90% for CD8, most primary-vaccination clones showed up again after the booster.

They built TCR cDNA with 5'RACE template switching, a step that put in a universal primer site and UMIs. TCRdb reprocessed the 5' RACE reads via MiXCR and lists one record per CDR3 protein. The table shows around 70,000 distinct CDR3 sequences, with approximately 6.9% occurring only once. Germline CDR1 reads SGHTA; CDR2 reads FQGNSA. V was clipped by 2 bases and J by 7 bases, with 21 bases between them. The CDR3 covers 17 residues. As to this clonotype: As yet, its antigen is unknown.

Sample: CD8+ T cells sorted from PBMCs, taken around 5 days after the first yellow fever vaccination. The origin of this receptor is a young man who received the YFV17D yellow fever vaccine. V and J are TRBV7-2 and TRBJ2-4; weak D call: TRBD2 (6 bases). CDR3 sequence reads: CASSLYPGGGVLNIQYF. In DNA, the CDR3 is TGTGCCAGCAGCTTATACCCCGGGGGTGGGGTATTGAACATTCAGTACTTC.